The clone carrying this TCR beta chain was recorded a few times. The sample originates from a study of blood T cell repertoires in COVID-19. V trimming: 11 bases; J trimming: 5 bases; junction bases outside the gene matches: 9. This CDR3 has 13 amino acids. Looked up from germline, CDR1 is LNHDA and CDR2 is SQIVND (reference sequence). This table comes from immunoSEQ multiplex PCR, and its TCRdb copy is limited to in-frame clones, with some not included. The sample consists of 150,000 to 200,000 clones, more than 75% of them appearing once. This TCR derives from a woman aged 45-65 years with active or convalescent COVID-19. The V call is TRBV19, the J call TRBJ1-5; 7 positions match TRBD1. Sequences were obtained from peripheral blood. CDR3 in DNA: TGTGCCTCCCGGGGACAGTTTGATCAGCCCCAGCATTTT. Translating it yields CASRGQFDQPQHF.